These 27 T cell receptor beta chains share one sample of origin, sequenced in a study of PD-1 blockade in classical Hodgkin lymphoma. Generated by immunoSEQ multiplex PCR, the TCRdb table keeps only in-frame clones and is missing some. This sample has 55,000 to 60,000 clones, with about 91% found just once. Brentuximab vedotin exposure varied among the patients, all of whom had relapsed after autologous stem cell transplantation. The sequenced sample was peripheral blood mononuclear cells (PBMCs), obtained before the second cycle of nivolumab. These receptors were taken from a human donor with classical Hodgkin lymphoma.

This chain joins TRBV7-2 and TRBJ1-5, with a weak D call TRBD1 (5 bases). The CDR3 has 14 residues. Trimming pared 7 bases from V and 0 bases from J, leaving 10 bases between. CDR1 and CDR2 from the germline V gene are SGHTA and FQGNSA. The DNA of the CDR3 is TGTGCCAGCACCAGTGGGGGTAGCAATCAGCCCCAGCATTTT. Its protein product is CASTSGGSNQPQHF.

The rearrangement links TRBV27 to TRBJ2-7; TRBD2 agrees at 11 bases. The J call may be mistaken, given a closer DNA end match to TRBJ2-5. Germline V gene lookup returns CDR1 MNHEY and CDR2 SMNVEV (reference sequence). The CDR3 is 16 residues long. CDR3 nucleotide sequence: TGTGCCAGCAGTTTCGCCAGGACTAGCGGGTTTGAGACCCAGTACTTC. Protein product: CASSFARTSGFETQYF.

This chain links TRBV12-5 with TRBJ2-3; no clear D. With 7 bases removed from V and 0 bases from J, the gap between germline ends came to 20 bases. Per germline, CDR1 LGHNT and CDR2 FRNRAP. This CDR3 spans 17 amino acids. This chain's CDR3 is CASVIRPKKSSTDTQYF. Written as DNA, the CDR3 is TGTGCTAGTGTCATTCGCCCGAAGAAGTCTAGCACAGATACGCAGTATTTT.

This clone occurred once. The chain carries TRBV28 and TRBJ2-1; 8 positions match TRBD1. The length of the CDR3 is 16 residues. From germline, CDR1 is MDHEN and CDR2 SYDVKM. Unmatched junction bases numbered 10, after V lost 4 bases and J lost 5 bases. In nucleotides, the CDR3 is TGTGCCAGCAGTTCCTTGTACGGGACAGGTCACAATGAGCAGTTCTTC. Its translation: CASSSLYGTGHNEQFF. The complete variable domain, with remaining parts taken from reference TRBV28 and TRBJ2-1, reads DVKVTQSSRYLVKRTGEKVFLECVQDMDHENMFWYRQDPGLGLRLIYFSYDVKMKEKGDIPEGYSVSREKKERFSLILESASTNQTSMYLCASSSLYGTGHNEQFFGPGTRLTVL.

The genes are TRBV11-2 and TRBJ2-1; TRBD2 matches 14 bases. Trimming removed 3 bases from V and 4 bases from J; junction bases left unmatched: 5. CDR1 and CDR2 (germline): SGHAT, FQNNGV. The CDR3 is 17 amino acids. In DNA form, the CDR3 reads TGTGCCAGCAGCTTCAGGACTAGCGGGAGGACTTACAATGAGCAGTTCTTC. This sequence encodes CASSFRTSGRTYNEQFF.

The chain has TRBV28 and TRBJ2-7; 7 bases are a match to TRBD1. Per the germline V gene, CDR1 is MDHEN and CDR2 is SYDVKM. The junction had 8 bases not matched to a gene; V was cut back by 4 bases and J by 11 bases. The CDR3 has 12 amino acids. The CDR3 loop is CASSYPGQMEYF. CDR3 coding DNA: TGTGCCAGCAGTTACCCGGGACAGATGGAGTACTTC.

The rearrangement uses TRBV7-3 and TRBJ2-2; 9 bases fit TRBD2. Trimming removed 1 base from V and 4 bases from J; junction bases left unmatched: 7. Germline values: CDR1 SGHTA, CDR2 FQGTGA. The CDR3 totals 17 residues. For the CDR3, the DNA is TGTGCCAGCAGCTTAAGCGGGGGACTAGCATCCACCGGGGAGCTGTTTTTT. It is translated as CASSLSGGLASTGELFF. The full variable domain, rest sourced from reference TRBV7-3 and TRBJ2-2, is GAGVSQTPSNKVTEKGKYVELRCDPISGHTALYWYRQSLGQGPEFLIYFQGTGAADDSGLPNDRFFAVRPEGSVSTLKIQRTERGDSAVYLCASSLSGGLASTGELFFGEGSRLTVL.

V is TRBV30 and J is TRBJ2-7; 7 bases are a match to TRBD1. Germline lookup yields CDR1 GTSNPN and CDR2 SVGIG (reference sequence). CDR3 length equals 11 residues. With 4 bases clipped from V and 5 bases from J, the junction kept 2 bases outside the gene matches. CDR3 coding DNA: TGTGCCTGGATCGACAGGGACGAGCAGTACTTC. It encodes CAWIDRDEQYF.

V usage is TRBV7-9 and J usage is TRBJ2-5, with 13 bases fitting TRBD2. Germline V gene lookup returns CDR1 SEHNR and CDR2 FQNEAQ (reference sequence). This CDR3 has 16 residues. With 4 bases clipped from V and 2 bases from J, the junction kept 4 bases outside the gene matches. The CDR3, as DNA: TGTGCCAGCAGCTCCGGGACTAGCGGGGTACAAGAGACCCAGTACTTC. Protein: CASSSGTSGVQETQYF. The full variable domain, its missing parts supplied by reference TRBV7-9 and TRBJ2-5, is DTGVSQNPRHKITKRGQNVTFRCDPISEHNRLYWYRQTLGQGPEFLTYFQNEAQLEKSRLLSDRFSAERPKGSFSTLEIQRTEQGDSAMYLCASSSGTSGVQETQYFGPGTRLLVL.

The chain is built from TRBV4-2 and TRBJ2-5, with TRBD2 identical over 7 bases. This CDR3 comprises 13 residues. V lost 0 bases, J lost 7 bases, and 2 bases stayed unmatched. From germline, CDR1 is LGHNA and CDR2 YNFKEQ. This CDR3 reads CASSQESSGTQYF. CDR3 nucleotides: TGTGCCAGCAGCCAAGAATCTAGCGGGACCCAGTACTTC.

This chain joins TRBV27 and TRBJ2-3, with 7 bases identical to TRBD1. V gave up 8 bases and J gave up 5 bases; unmatched junction bases: 10. The CDR3 has 14 residues. Germline loops: CDR1 MNHEY, CDR2 SMNVEV (reference sequence). The CDR3 loop is CASGTVRTRDTQYF. The CDR3 DNA reads TGTGCCAGCGGGACAGTCAGAACTCGAGATACGCAGTATTTT.

Only a few counts were recorded for this clone. The rearrangement joins TRBV7-3 to TRBJ2-7; D is perhaps TRBD2 (6 bases). Germline V lookup: CDR1 SGHTA, CDR2 FQGTGA. The CDR3 extends over 14 amino acids. Trimming pared 4 bases from V and 2 bases from J, leaving 12 bases between. The CDR3 sequence is CASSSGAGTYEQYF. DNA of the CDR3: TGTGCCAGCAGCTCCGGGGCGGGAACCTACGAGCAGTACTTC.

The V gene is TRBV13, the J gene TRBJ2-3; no reliable D call. The CDR3 is made up of 13 amino acids. Trimming took 2 bases from V and 0 from J, leaving 3 bases between them. Germline V gene data show CDR1 as PRHDT and CDR2 as FYEKMQ (reference sequence). The CDR3 DNA reads TGTGCCAGCAGCTTATCCAGCACAGATACGCAGTATTTT. Its translation is CASSLSSTDTQYF.

This clone was observed a few times. The chain carries TRBV27 and TRBJ1-5; D is perhaps TRBD1 (5 bases). Germline assignment: CDR1 MNHEY and CDR2 SMNVEV (reference sequence). V lost 5 bases and J lost 6, with 14 bases in between. The CDR3 totals 14 residues. The CDR3, as DNA: TGTGCCAGCAGTGCAGGGCAGTTCGGTCAGCCCCAGCATTTT. Residues: CASSAGQFGQPQHF.

This clone was found once. The chain uses TRBV28 and TRBJ2-1; perhaps TRBD2 as D (6 bases). V gave up 5 bases and J gave up 4 bases, with 18 bases separating them. Germline V lookup: CDR1 MDHEN, CDR2 SYDVKM. This CDR3 is 16 amino acids long. The CDR3: CASSPRVGGVYNEQFF. The CDR3 DNA follows: TGTGCCAGCAGTCCCCGCGTGGGGGGAGTTTACAATGAGCAGTTCTTC.

The chain joins TRBV5-1 to TRBJ2-1; D gene unclear. V was trimmed by 0 bases and J by 0 bases, leaving 10 bases between them. CDR3 length: 16 amino acids. The germline CDR1 and CDR2 sequences are SGHRS and YFSETQ. The CDR3 region is CASSLGFISSYNEQFF. In DNA form, the CDR3 reads TGCGCCAGCAGCTTGGGGTTCATTAGCTCCTACAATGAGCAGTTCTTC.

The V gene is TRBV7-3, the J gene TRBJ2-7, with 9 bases aligning to TRBD2. The CDR3 length is 15 residues. Trimming took 5 bases from V and 6 from J; bases not matched to a gene: 11. The germline gives CDR1 SGHTA, CDR2 FQGTGA. The CDR3 nucleotides read TGTGCCAGCAGCCCTATAGCGGGAGTTGGGTCCGAGCAGTACTTC. It translates to CASSPIAGVGSEQYF.

V and J are TRBV5-6 and TRBJ2-1; TRBD1 is a possible D gene (5 bases). The germline V gene encodes CDR1 SGHDT and CDR2 YYEEEE. V dropped 3 bases and J dropped 1 base, with 14 bases sitting between them. The CDR3 is 16 residues long. The CDR3 DNA follows: TGTGCCAGCAGCTGGTCTCAGGGCTTTTCCTACAATGAGCAGTTCTTC. As protein: CASSWSQGFSYNEQFF.

The chain employs TRBV5-6 and TRBJ2-7; D gene ambiguous. V gave up 5 bases and J gave up 0 bases, with 9 bases separating them. Germline V gives CDR1 SGHDT, CDR2 YYEEEE. CDR3 length equals 13 residues. The CDR3 sequence is CASSRASSYEQYF. The CDR3 nucleotides are TGTGCCAGCAGTAGGGCCAGCTCCTACGAGCAGTACTTC.

This rearrangement joins TRBV6-1 to TRBJ1-6, with TRBD1 matching 8 bases. Trimming removed 6 bases from V and 14 bases from J; junction bases left unmatched: 12. This CDR3 comprises 14 residues. Germline V gives CDR1 MNHNS, CDR2 SASEGT. DNA of the CDR3: TGTGCCAGCAGCCCGACAGGGGCAAATTTGGCCCTCCACTTT. The encoded protein is CASSPTGANLALHF.

The J gene is TRBJ2-6, the V gene TRBV19, with unresolved D. Germline V gene sequence: CDR1 LNHDA, CDR2 SQIVND (reference sequence). V was cut by 0 bases and J by 4 bases, with 10 bases left in between. This CDR3 is built from 16 residues. CDR3 in amino acids: CASSIDRPTGANVLTF. For the CDR3, the DNA is TGTGCCAGTAGTATAGACCGCCCTACGGGGGCCAACGTCCTGACTTTC.

The chain combines TRBV28 with TRBJ2-3, with TRBD2 matching over 15 bases. CDR1 and CDR2 (germline): MDHEN, SYDVKM. There are 17 residues in the CDR3. Trimming removed 6 bases from V and 3 bases from J; junction bases left unmatched: 7. Here the CDR3 reads CASRQGLAGGGTDTQYF. In DNA, the CDR3 is TGTGCCAGCAGGCAGGGACTAGCGGGAGGAGGGACAGATACGCAGTATTTT.

This chain uses TRBV4-1 with TRBJ2-5; tentative D call: TRBD2 (5 bases). V was clipped by 3 bases and J by 5 bases, with 16 bases between them. This CDR3 has 15 amino acids. Germline V gene sequence: CDR1 MGHRA, CDR2 YSYEKL. The CDR3 loop is CASSQLLDYSETQYF. CDR3 nucleotides: TGCGCCAGCAGCCAGCTATTAGACTATTCGGAGACCCAGTACTTC.

V and J are TRBV9 and TRBJ2-3; no firm D call. The germline gives CDR1 SGDLS, CDR2 YYNGEE. The CDR3 contains 16 residues. Trimming took off 0 bases at V and 0 bases at J, with 11 bases between the two ends. The CDR3 loop is CASSVVERPSTDTQYF. Here the CDR3 DNA reads TGTGCCAGCAGCGTAGTCGAGAGACCTAGCACAGATACGCAGTATTTT.

The chain uses TRBV6-6 and TRBJ1-1; no clear D gene. CDR3 length: 15 residues. From germline, CDR1 is MNHNY and CDR2 SVGAGI (reference sequence). Trimming shortened V by 4 bases and J by 0 bases, and 12 bases separated the two germline ends. The CDR3: CASSFIFALNTEAFF. The CDR3 DNA reads as TGTGCCAGCAGTTTCATTTTTGCGCTGAACACTGAAGCTTTCTTT.

CDR3 DNA: TGCGCCAGCAGCTTGGAGGGGGGAATCACTGAAGCTTTCTTT. It yields the protein CASSLEGGITEAFF. The rearrangement uses TRBV5-1 and TRBJ1-1; D is perhaps TRBD1 (6 bases). V shed 0 bases and J shed 4 bases, with 10 bases lying between them. The CDR3 has 14 residues. Looked up from germline, CDR1 is SGHRS and CDR2 is YFSETQ.

The rearrangement joins TRBV13 to TRBJ2-7, with unresolved D. Trimming removed 5 bases from V and 7 bases from J, with 15 bases in between. This CDR3 region has 13 residues. Germline CDR1 and CDR2: PRHDT and FYEKMQ (reference sequence). CDR3 coding DNA: TGTGCCAGCAGCCAGACCCTCCTGGGAGAGCAGTACTTC. Translated: CASSQTLLGEQYF.